This T cell receptor (beta chain) appears in the sequencing data of a study of beta chain features in type 1 diabetes. Points from the study as a whole: Among patients with Type 1 diabetes, TCRB CDR3s were moderately but significantly shorter in every one of the four CD4+ subsets.

Per the germline V gene, CDR1 is SNHLY and CDR2 is FYNNEI. The V end lost 9 bases, the J end lost 7 bases, and 6 bases lay between the germline ends. The CDR3 consists of 9 residues. The authors reverse transcribed all of the isolated RNA, so sequencing captured expressed TCRB transcripts. Using immunoSEQ multiplex PCR, the repertoire was profiled, and TCRdb retains in-frame clones only, with some absent. The profile shows hundreds of thousands of clones, over 12% of them singletons. Remarks on this clone: The antigen is unknown.

Sequencing was performed on naive CD4+ T cells from blood. This chain links TRBV2 with TRBJ1-2; perhaps TRBD1 as D (5 bases). This TCR came from a man aged 18 to 30 with type 1 diabetes. The CDR3 DNA reads TGTGCCAGAGGGGTTGGCTACACCTTC. It is translated as CARGVGYTF.